The clone carrying this T cell receptor (beta chain) was counted ten times or more. The antigen is not known. The data derive from a study of CD8 T cells in ankylosing spondylitis. Study-wide results and limits: Disease-associated clonotypes exhibited CD8+ identity and were relatively infrequent in peripheral blood. Roughly eight highly homologous variants made up a TCR beta motif that seemed to typify ankylosing spondylitis blood.

TCRdb re-called the 5' RACE reads with MiXCR, one entry per CDR3 protein. Of approximately 240,000 distinct CDR3 sequences in the sample, roughly a tenth were seen once. V was trimmed by 5 bases and J by 3 bases, leaving 11 bases between them. The CDR3 spans 13 residues. Germline V gene lookup returns CDR1 DFQATT and CDR2 SNEGSKA (reference sequence). The sequenced material came from blood, either unsorted or a sorted T cell fraction (not recorded which). This chain links TRBV20-1 with TRBJ1-5; unclear D gene. The receptor was isolated from a male donor with ankylosing spondylitis or in good health (not recorded which). The chain's CDR3 is CSARGQFNQPQHF. The CDR3 DNA reads TGCAGTGCTCGCGGGCAGTTCAATCAGCCCCAGCATTTT.